Following are 9 T cell receptor beta chains from one sample sequenced in a study of blood T cell repertoires in COVID-19. Only in-frame clones appear in the TCRdb table, and some are missing; sequencing was by immunoSEQ multiplex PCR. The table lists some 170,000 clones, about 80% of them singletons. Sequencing used peripheral blood. These receptors were taken from a woman aged 80 or over with acute or convalescent COVID-19.

This chain joins TRBV5-1 and TRBJ2-7; 8 positions match TRBD1. The CDR3 consists of 14 residues. In germline, CDR1 is SGHRS, CDR2 YFSETQ. The trim removed 4 bases at V and 3 bases at J, leaving 6 bases unmatched. The CDR3 loop reads CASSPRQGLYEQYF. CDR3 nucleotides: TGCGCCAGCAGCCCTAGACAGGGGCTCTACGAGCAGTACTTC.

Here the CDR3 DNA reads TGTGCCAGCAGCGTAGCCTCAGGGGTAAACAACGAGCAGTACTTC. Translation gives CASSVASGVNNEQYF. V gene TRBV9 combines with J gene TRBJ2-7; D may be TRBD1 (6 bases). Germline CDR1 is SGDLS and CDR2 is YYNGEE. This CDR3 region has 15 residues. The V end lost 0 bases, the J end lost 5 bases, and 15 bases lay between the germline ends.

The chain uses TRBV29-1 and TRBJ2-1, with D possibly matching TRBD1 (6 bases). This CDR3 has 15 residues. Germline lookup yields CDR1 SQVTM and CDR2 ANQGSEA. V was trimmed by 6 bases and J by 1 base, leaving 16 bases between them. The CDR3 is CSVRSARGSYNEQFF. DNA for the CDR3: TGCAGCGTCAGGTCGGCTAGGGGGTCCTACAATGAGCAGTTCTTC.

CDR3 region: CATSRTGVETQYF. The DNA of the CDR3 is TGTGCCACCAGCCGTACAGGGGTGGAGACCCAGTACTTC. The chain employs TRBV24-1 and TRBJ2-5, with TRBD1 matching over 7 bases. The CDR3 contains 13 residues. With 7 bases clipped from V and 5 bases from J, the junction kept 6 bases outside the gene matches. Germline-derived CDR1 and CDR2 are KGHDR and SFDVKD.

This rearrangement joins TRBV6-4 to TRBJ2-1; 13 bases align to TRBD2. The length of the CDR3 is 15 residues. V lost 3 bases and J lost 9; bases outside the gene matches: 5. The germline V gene has CDR1 MRHNA and CDR2 SNTAGT. CDR3 sequence: CASSELAGGPSEQFF. The CDR3 nucleotides read TGTGCCAGCAGTGAACTAGCGGGGGGGCCTTCTGAGCAGTTCTTC.

The rearrangement joins TRBV27 to TRBJ1-4; 9 nucleotides match TRBD1. The CDR3 extends over 18 amino acids. Trimming at V came to 5 bases and at J to 4 bases, leaving 14 bases not matched to a gene. Germline V gene data show CDR1 as MNHEY and CDR2 as SMNVEV (reference sequence). The CDR3 sequence is CASSRLYTGGLGNEKLFF. The CDR3 DNA reads as TGTGCCAGCAGTCGTTTATATACAGGGGGCTTAGGTAATGAAAAACTGTTTTTT.

This sequence joins TRBV15 and TRBJ1-2, with TRBD1 as a possible D gene (6 bases). CDR3 size: 15 residues. CDR1 and CDR2 (germline): LNHNV, YYDKDF (reference sequence). V was trimmed by 6 bases and J by 8 bases, leaving 22 bases between them. Here the CDR3 DNA reads TGTGCCACCAGAGACAGGCGGTCCCAGGGAGGGGGCTACACCTTC. Its protein is CATRDRRSQGGGYTF. Supplemented by reference TRBV15 and TRBJ1-2, the full variable domain reads DAMVIQNPRYQVTQFGKPVTLSCSQTLNHNVMYWYQQKSSQAPKLLFHYYDKDFNNEADTPDNFQSRRPNTSFCFLDIRSPGLGDTAMYLCATRDRRSQGGGYTFGSGTRLTVV.

This chain's CDR3 is CASSPSPGGGNTIYF. The CDR3 nucleotides read TGTGCCAGCAGTCCATCCCCAGGGGGCGGAAACACCATATATTTT. V and J are TRBV11-2 and TRBJ1-3, with TRBD1 matching 8 bases. CDR1 and CDR2 from the germline V gene are SGHAT and FQNNGV. CDR3 length equals 15 residues. V trimming: 6 bases; J trimming: 4 bases; junction bases outside the gene matches: 8.

With respect to this clone: Sequence at one end of the junction differs from germline and may be a read error. The V call is TRBV6-1, the J call TRBJ1-4; D is unclear. Germline V gene data show CDR1 as MNHNS and CDR2 as SASEGT. CDR3 length equals 13 residues. CDR3 residues: CASREGLNEKLFF. The CDR3 nucleotides are TGTGCCAGCAGGGAAGGACTTAATGAAAAACTGTTTTTT.